A single sample gave rise to the 2 T cell receptor beta chains below, sequenced in a study of identical twins. TCRdb reprocessed the 5' RACE reads via MiXCR and lists one record per CDR3 protein. The profile shows about 530,000 distinct CDR3 sequences, around 20% of them singletons. These records were also assigned to another study, of yellow fever vaccine responses in identical twins.

Specimen: CD4+ T cells sorted from blood. These TCRs come from a woman between 18 and 29 years old in good health.

A few counts support this clonotype. The V call is TRBV20-1, the J call TRBJ1-3; no reliable D call. The germline V gene encodes CDR1 DFQATT and CDR2 SNEGSKA (reference sequence). The CDR3 has 12 amino acids. V lost 7 bases and J lost 2, with 9 bases in between. For the CDR3, the DNA is TGCAGTGGTTCCGACGCTGGAAACACCATATATTTT. This translates into CSGSDAGNTIYF.

This sequence joins TRBV10-3 and TRBJ2-7; either TRBD1 or TRBD2 may supply D (5 bases each). The CDR3 consists of 15 residues. V lost 4 bases and J 2 bases, leaving 15 bases between the germline ends. Germline CDR1 is ENHRY and CDR2 is SYGVKD. CDR3: CAISASGPGTYEQYV. The CDR3 DNA sequence: TGTGCCATCAGTGCCTCGGGACCGGGCACCTACGAGCAGTACGTC.